These T cell receptor beta chains were read from a single sample in a study of blood T cell repertoires in COVID-19. Clones were sequenced by immunoSEQ multiplex PCR, and TCRdb holds only the in-frame ones, with some missing. The data show a few hundred thousand clones, 75% to 90% seen once. The sample comprised PBMCs or T cells enriched from blood (not recorded which). These receptors were collected from a man aged 30 to 45 who had recovered from COVID-19. Each CDR3 is given with its conserved first and last residue. D genes are given only for firm matches. Not all rows give a size; the values are once, few, many and, for expanded clones, a class.

abundance	d_gene	v_gene	j_gene	CDR3nt	CDR3aa
NA	TRBD1	TRBV24-1	TRBJ2-7	TGTGCCACCGGGGGACAGGGCAGCTACTTTACCTACGAGCAGTACTTC	CATGGQGSYFTYEQYF
NA	NA	TRBV6-5	TRBJ2-7	TGTGCCAGCAGCCCAACGGCAGGATGGGAGCAGTACTTC	CASSPTAGWEQYF
NA	NA	TRBV4-1	TRBJ1-4	TGCGCCAGCACCATCCCGGGTTCCGAAAAACTGTTTTTT	CASTIPGSEKLFF
NA	NA	TRBV12-3/TRBV12-4	TRBJ2-2	TGTGCCAGCAGACCAGGGGGAGGCGGGGAGCTGTTTTTT	CASRPGGGGELFF
NA	NA	TRBV11-2	TRBJ1-1	TGTGCCAGCAGCGAACCCGGGACACCCAACACTGAAGCTTTCTTT	CASSEPGTPNTEAFF
NA	TRBD1	TRBV28	TRBJ2-4	TGTGCCAGCAGTGGGGGACAGAGCCACATTCAGTACTTC	CASSGGQSHIQYF
NA	TRBD1	TRBV19	TRBJ2-7	TGTGCCAGTAGTATAGGTACAGGGGGCAGATCCGAGCAGTACTTC	CASSIGTGGRSEQYF
NA	NA	TRBV4-2	TRBJ2-3	TGTGCCAGCAGCCAAGCGGGAGCAGATACGCAGTATTTT	CASSQAGADTQYF
once	NA	TRBV3-1/TRBV3-2	TRBJ2-3	TGTGCCAGCAGCCAAGATTGGCGGTACACAGATACGCAGTATTTT	CASSQDWRYTDTQYF
NA	TRBD2	TRBV27	TRBJ2-1	TGTGCCAGCACTGGGACTAGCGGTTACAATGAGCAGTTCTTC	CASTGTSGYNEQFF
few	TRBD1	TRBV6-5	TRBJ1-2	TGTGCCAGCACCCAGGGACAGGGGGATGGCTACACCTTC	CASTQGQGDGYTF
NA	NA	TRBV4-1	TRBJ1-6	TGCGCCAGCAGCCAAGAAGACAGGCCAGGCCCCCTCCACTTT	CASSQEDRPGPLHF
NA	NA	TRBV11-2	TRBJ2-5	TGTGCCAGCAAGGCCTCAAGGCGGCAGACCCAGTACTTC	CASKASRRQTQYF
NA	NA	TRBV5-1	TRBJ2-5	TGCGCCAGCAGCCCAAATGTGGGGGCCCAAGAGACCCAGTACTTC	CASSPNVGAQETQYF
NA	TRBD2	TRBV5-1	TRBJ2-7	TGCGCCAGCAGCCCCGGGACTAGCGTCTCCTACGAGCAGTACTTC	CASSPGTSVSYEQYF